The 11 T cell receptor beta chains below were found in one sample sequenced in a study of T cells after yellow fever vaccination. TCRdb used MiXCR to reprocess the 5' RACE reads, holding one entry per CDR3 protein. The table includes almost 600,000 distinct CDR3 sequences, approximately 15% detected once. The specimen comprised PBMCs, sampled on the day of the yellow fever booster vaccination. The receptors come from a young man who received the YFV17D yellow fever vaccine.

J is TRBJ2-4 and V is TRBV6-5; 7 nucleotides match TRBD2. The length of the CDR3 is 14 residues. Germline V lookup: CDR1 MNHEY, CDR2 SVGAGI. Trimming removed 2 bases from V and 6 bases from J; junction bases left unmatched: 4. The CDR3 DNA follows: TGTGCCAGCAGTTACAGCGGGGTTAGAAACATTCAGTACTTC. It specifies CASSYSGVRNIQYF.

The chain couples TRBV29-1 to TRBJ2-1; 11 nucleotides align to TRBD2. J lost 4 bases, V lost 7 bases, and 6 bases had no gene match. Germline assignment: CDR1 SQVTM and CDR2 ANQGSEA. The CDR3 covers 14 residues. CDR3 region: CSAPGLAEYNEQFF. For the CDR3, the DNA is TGCAGCGCCCCGGGACTAGCGGAATACAATGAGCAGTTCTTC.

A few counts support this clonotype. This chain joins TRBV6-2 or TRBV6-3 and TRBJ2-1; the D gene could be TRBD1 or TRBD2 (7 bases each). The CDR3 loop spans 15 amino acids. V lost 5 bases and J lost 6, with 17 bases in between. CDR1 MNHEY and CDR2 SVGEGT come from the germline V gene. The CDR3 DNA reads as TGTGCCAGCAGTCAGCGGGACAGTTTGGGCAATGAGCAGTTCTTC. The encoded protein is CASSQRDSLGNEQFF.

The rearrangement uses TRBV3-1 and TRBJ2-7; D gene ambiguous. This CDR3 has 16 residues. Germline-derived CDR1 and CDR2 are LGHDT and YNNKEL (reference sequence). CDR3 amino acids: CAYLTAASGGCYEQYF. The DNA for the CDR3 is TGTGCTTATCTTACAGCAGCCAGTGGCGGCTGCTACGAGCAGTACTTC.

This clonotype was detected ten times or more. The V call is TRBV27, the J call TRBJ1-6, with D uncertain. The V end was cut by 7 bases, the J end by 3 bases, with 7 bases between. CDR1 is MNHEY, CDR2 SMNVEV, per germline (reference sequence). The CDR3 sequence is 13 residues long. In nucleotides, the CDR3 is TGTGCCAGCAACGACAACTATAATTCACCCCTCCACTTT. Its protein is CASNDNYNSPLHF.

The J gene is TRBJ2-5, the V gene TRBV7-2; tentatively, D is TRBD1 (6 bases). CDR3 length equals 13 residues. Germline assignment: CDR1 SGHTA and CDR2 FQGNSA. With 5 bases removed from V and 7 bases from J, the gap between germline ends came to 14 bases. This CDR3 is CASSLRGTGTQYF. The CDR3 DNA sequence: TGTGCCAGCAGCCTCAGGGGAACAGGGACCCAGTACTTC.

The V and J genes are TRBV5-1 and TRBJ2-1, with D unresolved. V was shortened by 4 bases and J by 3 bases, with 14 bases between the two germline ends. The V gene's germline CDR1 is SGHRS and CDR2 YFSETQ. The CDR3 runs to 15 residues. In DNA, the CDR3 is TGCGCCAGCAGCCCTAACCCGTCCGGCTACAATGAGCAGTTCTTC. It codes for CASSPNPSGYNEQFF.

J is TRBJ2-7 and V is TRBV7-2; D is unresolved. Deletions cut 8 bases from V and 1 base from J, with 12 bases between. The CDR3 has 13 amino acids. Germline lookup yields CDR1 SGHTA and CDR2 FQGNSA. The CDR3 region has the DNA TGTGCCAGCGCTCCCGGCATATCCTACGAGCAGTACTTC. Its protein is CASAPGISYEQYF.

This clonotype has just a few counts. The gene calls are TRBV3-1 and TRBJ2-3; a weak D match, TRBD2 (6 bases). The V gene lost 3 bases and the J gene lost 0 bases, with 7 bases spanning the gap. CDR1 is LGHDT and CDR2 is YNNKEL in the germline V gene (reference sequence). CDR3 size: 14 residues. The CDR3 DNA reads TGTGCCAGCAGCCAGCTAGCGAGCACAGATACGCAGTATTTT. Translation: CASSQLASTDTQYF.

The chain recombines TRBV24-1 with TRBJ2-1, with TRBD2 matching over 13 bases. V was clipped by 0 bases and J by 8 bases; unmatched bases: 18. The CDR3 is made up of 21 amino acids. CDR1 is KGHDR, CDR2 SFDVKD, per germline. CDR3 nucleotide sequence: TGTGCCACCAGTGATTTGGAGTCTTTGTCCAAACTAGCGGGAGGGCCAGATGAGCAGTTCTTC. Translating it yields CATSDLESLSKLAGGPDEQFF.

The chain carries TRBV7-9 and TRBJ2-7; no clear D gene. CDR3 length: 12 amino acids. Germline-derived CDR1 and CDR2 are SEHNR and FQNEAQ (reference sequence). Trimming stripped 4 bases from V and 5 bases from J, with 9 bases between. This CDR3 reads CASSSNSDEQYF. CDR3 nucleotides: TGTGCCAGCAGCTCCAACAGCGACGAGCAGTACTTC.